What follows are 14 T cell receptor beta chains derived from one specimen sequenced in a study of cytomegalovirus exposure and HLA in healthy donors. The primer mix had 60 Vbeta and 13 Jbeta primers. This table comes from immunoSEQ multiplex PCR, and its TCRdb copy is limited to in-frame clones, with some not included. The sample table sets out over 100,000 clones. What was sequenced was PBMCs. These receptor sequences come from a middle-aged man in good health and CMV-seropositive.

The V gene is TRBV4-1, the J gene TRBJ2-7; TRBD1 matches 10 bases. Germline CDR1 reads MGHRA; CDR2 reads YSYEKL. The junction had 13 bases not matched to a gene; V was cut back by 3 bases and J by 5 bases. This CDR3 spans 17 amino acids. The chain's CDR3 is CASSHHLTGGVGDEQYF. DNA of the CDR3: TGCGCCAGCAGCCACCACCTGACAGGGGGCGTTGGGGACGAGCAGTACTTC.

The chain combines TRBV6-6 with TRBJ2-7; 9 nucleotides align to TRBD1. This CDR3 has 14 amino acids. Germline lookup yields CDR1 MNHNY and CDR2 SVGAGI (reference sequence). Trimming at V came to 6 bases and at J to 1 base, leaving 4 bases not matched to a gene. The CDR3 is CASRDRGESYEQYF. Here the CDR3 DNA reads TGTGCCAGCAGAGACAGGGGGGAGTCCTACGAGCAGTACTTC.

The V call is TRBV5-1, the J call TRBJ2-5; 13 bases fit TRBD2. The CDR3 runs 15 residues. The germline gives CDR1 SGHRS, CDR2 YFSETQ. Trimming took 3 bases from V and 2 from J; bases not matched to a gene: 1. CDR3 region: CASSSGLAGQETQYF. The CDR3 DNA is TGCGCCAGCAGCTCGGGACTAGCGGGACAAGAGACCCAGTACTTC.

The rearrangement joins TRBV10-3 to TRBJ1-2; 7 nucleotides line up with TRBD1. The CDR3 contains 14 residues. Germline CDR1 and CDR2: ENHRY and SYGVKD. V lost 4 bases and J lost 2; bases outside the gene matches: 4. CDR3 sequence reads: CAISGTGQNYGYTF. Here the CDR3 DNA reads TGTGCCATCAGTGGGACAGGCCAAAACTATGGCTACACCTTC.

This CDR3 is CASSEYESGGAFF. In DNA, the CDR3 is TGTGCCAGCAGTGAATATGAGTCCGGGGGTGCTTTCTTT. V usage is TRBV25-1 and J usage is TRBJ1-1; a possible D gene is TRBD1 (5 bases). V was trimmed by 0 bases and J by 11 bases, leaving 13 bases between them. In germline, CDR1 is MGHDK, CDR2 SYGVNS. There are 13 residues in the CDR3.

The rearrangement uses TRBV28 and TRBJ2-7; 7 positions agree with TRBD1. Per germline, CDR1 MDHEN and CDR2 SYDVKM. The CDR3 has 17 residues. V dropped 6 bases and J dropped 0; count of bases not matched to a gene: 14. The CDR3 here is CASSLVNSRDSSYEQYF. The CDR3, as DNA: TGTGCCAGCAGCCTCGTTAACTCCCGGGACAGCTCCTACGAGCAGTACTTC.

The chain combines TRBV28 with TRBJ2-1; D not certain. Germline CDR1 reads MDHEN; CDR2 reads SYDVKM. This CDR3 spans 12 amino acids. V lost 2 bases to trimming and J lost 5 bases, with 4 bases between them. The CDR3 reads CASSLLDNEQFF. Written as DNA, the CDR3 is TGTGCCAGCAGTTTACTAGACAATGAGCAGTTCTTC.

This chain joins TRBV5-5 and TRBJ2-1; 7 nucleotides agree with TRBD2. J gave up 7 bases and V 4 bases, and 17 bases lay outside the gene matches. The CDR3 spans 17 residues. In germline, CDR1 is SGHKS, CDR2 YYEKEE (reference sequence). CDR3 nucleotide sequence: TGTGCCAGCAGCCCCCCCTTTGAGGAGCGGGATTCGAATGAGCAGTTCTTC. Its protein is CASSPPFEERDSNEQFF.

V gene TRBV27 combines with J gene TRBJ2-1; 8 bases are a match to TRBD2. V lost 8 bases to trimming and J lost 6 bases; unmatched junction nucleotides: 12. CDR1 and CDR2 from the germline V gene are MNHEY and SMNVEV (reference sequence). CDR3 length: 15 residues. The CDR3 region is CASGFSGLVPNEQFF. DNA for the CDR3: TGTGCCAGCGGGTTTTCGGGACTAGTTCCCAATGAGCAGTTCTTC.

This rearrangement joins TRBV7-3 to TRBJ1-2; TRBD1 aligns across 11 bases. The V gene end was trimmed by 5 bases and the J gene end by 4 bases; junction bases not matched to a gene: 6. Germline-derived CDR1 and CDR2 are SGHTA and FQGTGA. The CDR3 is 15 amino acids. The CDR3 protein is CASSPGTGGSYGYTF. The DNA of the CDR3 is TGTGCCAGCAGCCCCGGGACAGGGGGTTCCTATGGCTACACCTTC.

The CDR3, as DNA: TGTGCCAGCAGTTACTCGTCCAGGGCCGGCTACGAGCAGTACTTC. Amino acids: CASSYSSRAGYEQYF. The V and J genes are TRBV6-6 and TRBJ2-7; D is possibly TRBD1 (5 bases). Germline assignment: CDR1 MNHNY and CDR2 SVGAGI (reference sequence). Between the trimmed V and J ends, which lost 0 bases and 3 bases, there was a span of 12 bases. This CDR3 region has 15 residues.

V is TRBV14 and J is TRBJ1-3, with D possibly matching TRBD1 (6 bases). The V gene's germline CDR1 is SGHDN and CDR2 FVKESK. The CDR3 loop spans 17 amino acids. V was clipped by 3 bases and J by 1 base, with 16 bases between them. CDR3 nucleotides: TGTGCCAGCAGCCAGTATCTCCCCAGGGGTTCTGGAAACACCATATATTTT. Its protein is CASSQYLPRGSGNTIYF.

J is TRBJ2-7 and V is TRBV6-1, with 9 bases identical to TRBD1. The CDR3 is 15 amino acids. V shed 5 bases, J shed 0 bases, and the junction held 5 bases outside the gene matches. The germline V gene has CDR1 MNHNS and CDR2 SASEGT. The CDR3 is CASSQQGAPSYEQYF. CDR3 DNA sequence: TGTGCCAGCAGTCAACAGGGGGCCCCCTCCTACGAGCAGTACTTC.

The J gene is TRBJ2-1, the V gene TRBV10-2, with 13 nucleotides matching TRBD2. The CDR3 is 16 amino acids. Germline trimming cut 5 bases from V and 0 bases from J; bases unmatched to any gene: 1. The germline CDR1 and CDR2 sequences are WSHSY and SAAADI. CDR3 sequence (DNA): TGCGCCAGCAGTTGGACTAGCGGGAGCTCCTACAATGAGCAGTTCTTC. Its protein is CASSWTSGSSYNEQFF.